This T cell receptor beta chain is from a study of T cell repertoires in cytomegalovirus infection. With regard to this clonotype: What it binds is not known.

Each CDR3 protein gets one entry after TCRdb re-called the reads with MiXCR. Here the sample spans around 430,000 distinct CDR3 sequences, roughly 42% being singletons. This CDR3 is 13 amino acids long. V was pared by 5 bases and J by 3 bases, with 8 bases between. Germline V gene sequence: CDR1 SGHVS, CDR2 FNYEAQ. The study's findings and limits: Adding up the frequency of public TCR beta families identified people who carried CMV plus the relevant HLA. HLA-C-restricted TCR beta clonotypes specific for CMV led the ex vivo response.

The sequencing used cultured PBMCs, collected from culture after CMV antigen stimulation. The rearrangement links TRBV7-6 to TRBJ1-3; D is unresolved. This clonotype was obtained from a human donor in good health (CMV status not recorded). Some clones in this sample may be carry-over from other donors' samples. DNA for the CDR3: TGTGCCAGCAGCGTTGGACTTGGAAACACCATATATTTT. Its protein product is CASSVGLGNTIYF. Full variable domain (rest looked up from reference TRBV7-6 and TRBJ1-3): GAGVSQSPRYKVTKRGQDVALRCDPISGHVSLYWYRQALGQGPEFLTYFNYEAQQDKSGLPNDRFSAERPEGSISTLTIQRTEQRDSAMYRCASSVGLGNTIYFGEGSWLTVV.